This T cell receptor (beta chain) derives from a study of T cell responses to AZD1222 COVID-19 vaccine. Study-level results: Reports indicate that nearly half of spike-specific TCRs are directed at unmutated variant regions.

The CDR3 has 13 residues. The germline V gene encodes CDR1 SEHNR and CDR2 FQNEAQ (reference sequence). Deletions cut 5 bases from V and 8 bases from J, with 12 bases between. Turning to this clone: Its matching antigen is unknown.

TCRdb keeps only in-frame clones here, not all; method: immunoSEQ multiplex PCR. There are under 200,000 clones in the sample; approximately 87% occur only once, and 4.3% lies in the top ten. V is TRBV7-9 and J is TRBJ1-4; D not resolved. The specimen comprised peripheral blood, sampled 28 days after the second AZD1222 dose. The sequence derives from an adult who received the AZD1222 COVID-19 vaccine. CDR3 protein: CASSPSGREKLFF. CDR3 nucleotides: TGTGCCAGCAGCCCAAGCGGTCGGGAAAAACTGTTTTTT.